This T cell receptor beta chain originates from a study of beta chain features in type 1 diabetes. Whole-study context: Patients were similar to healthy donors in age and gender (as well as in cell yields). Study conclusions and caveats: Shortening that was moderate but significant affected the TCRB CDR3s of Type 1 diabetes patients in all four CD4+ subsets.

Based on CD45RO/CCR7/CD25/CD127/CD95/CD27, CD4+ regulatory, stem cell-like memory, naive and central memory cells were sorted. CDR1 GTSNPN and CDR2 SVGIG come from the germline V gene (reference sequence). Germline trimming cut 2 bases from V and 4 bases from J; bases unmatched to any gene: 4. CDR3 length equals 14 residues. Regarding this clone: Its specificity is not known. In the same sample, other DNA sequences code for this CDR3.

Reverse transcription of all isolated RNA meant that expressed TCRB transcripts were sequenced. The table came from immunoSEQ multiplex PCR; TCRdb's copy has only in-frame clones and leaves some out. The sample yields about 180,000 clones, about 13% seen once. The TCR originated in a woman between 18 and 29 years old in good health. Material for sequencing was central memory CD4+ T cells from blood. The chain carries TRBV30 and TRBJ1-4; 7 positions match TRBD1. The CDR3 reads CAWSPGTVNEKLFF. The CDR3 DNA sequence: TGTGCCTGGAGTCCCGGGACAGTTAATGAAAAACTGTTTTTT.